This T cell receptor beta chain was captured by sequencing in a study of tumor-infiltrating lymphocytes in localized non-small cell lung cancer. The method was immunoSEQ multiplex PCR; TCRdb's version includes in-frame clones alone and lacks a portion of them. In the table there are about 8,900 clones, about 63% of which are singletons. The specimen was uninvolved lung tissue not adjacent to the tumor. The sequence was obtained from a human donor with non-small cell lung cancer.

CDR3 sequence (DNA): TGTGCCATCAGTAATAAGGGAAGCGGGAGCCTCCCCGGGGAGCTGTTTTTT. Translating gives CAISNKGSGSLPGELFF. The rearrangement uses TRBV10-3 and TRBJ2-2, with 8 bases identical to TRBD2. J gave up 6 bases and V 5 bases, and 14 bases lay outside the gene matches. CDR1 is ENHRY, CDR2 SYGVKD, per germline. The CDR3 consists of 17 residues.